A single sample is the source of the 9 T cell receptor beta chains below, sequenced in a study of T cells in Graves' hyperthyroidism and ophthalmopathy. Using RNA transcripts as the source, TCR beta CDR3 regions were amplified. During a first-round RT-PCR of the TCR CDR3, the HTBI primer set was used. TCRdb independently ran MiXCR on the multiplex PCR reads; one entry per CDR3 protein. The sample holds a few hundred thousand distinct CDR3 sequences; about 43% are singletons and the top ten take around 7.7%. Sequencing was done on a sample of peripheral blood or thyroid tissue (not recorded which). The receptors were sampled from a woman under 30 with Graves' hyperthyroidism.

This clonotype was seen only once. The germline gene is not matched at one end of the junction; a read error may be the cause. This chain connects TRBV6-5 to TRBJ1-2; D ambiguous. CDR3 size: 13 residues. CDR1 MNHEY and CDR2 SVGAGI come from the germline V gene. The DNA for the CDR3 is TGTGCCAGCAGGAAGCGGGAGGACTACGGCTACACCTTC. Its protein product is CASRKREDYGYTF.

V and J are TRBV12-3 or TRBV12-4 and TRBJ2-5; 8 bases agree with TRBD1. V gave up 6 bases and J gave up 5 bases; unmatched junction bases: 11. This CDR3 contains 15 residues. CDR3: CASSPPGTGWETQYF. DNA of the CDR3: TGTGCCAGCAGCCCCCCCGGGACAGGTTGGGAGACCCAGTACTTC.

On this clonotype itself: Germline is not matched at one junction end, which may reflect a read error. This sequence joins TRBV15 and TRBJ2-3; the match to TRBD2 covers 8 bases. The CDR3 consists of 16 residues. Germline V CDR1 and CDR2: LNHNV, YYDKDF (reference sequence). CDR3 region: CATSRDMSGSTDTQYF. DNA for the CDR3: TGTGCCACCAGCAGAGATATGAGCGGGAGCACCGATACGCAGTATTTT. The variable domain in full, with the rest retrieved from reference TRBV15 and TRBJ2-3, is DAMVIQNPRYQVTQFGKPVTLSCSQTLNHNVMYWYQQKSSQAPKLLFHYYDKDFNNEADTPDNFQSRRPNTSFCFLDIRSPGLGDTAMYLCATSRDMSGSTDTQYFGPGTRLTVL.

This sequence joins TRBV18 and TRBJ2-7; D call uncertain. Germline lookup yields CDR1 KGHSH and CDR2 LQKENI. V lost 5 bases to trimming and J lost 0 bases, with 11 bases between them. The CDR3 runs to 14 residues. This chain's CDR3 is CASSSGPSSYEQYF. CDR3 bases: TGTGCCAGCTCATCCGGGCCCAGCTCCTACGAGCAGTACTTC.

As regards this clonotype: Given a much more abundant clone one base away, this may be a read error. The chain is built from TRBV7-2 and TRBJ2-7; 11 positions match TRBD2. CDR1 and CDR2 (germline): SGHTA, FQGNSA. CDR3 length: 17 residues. The CDR3 bases are TGTGCCAGCAGCCCCCGGGGTAGCGGGAGGGCCTCCTACGAGCAGCACTTC. It encodes CASSPRGSGRASYEQHF.

At least ten counts were recorded for this clonotype. This chain links TRBV12-5 with TRBJ1-2; D is uncertain. Per germline, CDR1 LGHNT and CDR2 FRNRAP. Trimming removed 1 base from V and 2 bases from J, with 5 bases in between. This CDR3 has 13 amino acids. The CDR3 nucleotides are TGTGCTAGTGGTTTGGGACGGAACTATGGCTACACCTTC. Encoded protein: CASGLGRNYGYTF.

The CDR3 sequence is CSRTGGQLTYGYTF. The DNA of the CDR3 is TGCAGCCGTACCGGGGGACAGCTGACCTATGGCTACACCTTC. The V call is TRBV29-1, the J call TRBJ1-2; 7 bases line up with TRBD1. V shed 8 bases, J shed 4 bases, and the junction held 13 bases outside the gene matches. This CDR3 has 14 amino acids. The V gene's germline CDR1 is SQVTM and CDR2 ANQGSEA.

This clonotype was seen many times. The chain combines TRBV7-9 with TRBJ2-2; D is ambiguous. This CDR3 is 14 amino acids long. Germline lookup yields CDR1 SEHNR and CDR2 FQNEAQ (reference sequence). V lost 4 bases and J 1 base, leaving 7 bases between the germline ends. CDR3 sequence: CASSWSENTGELFF. In DNA, the CDR3 is TGTGCCAGCAGCTGGTCTGAGAACACCGGGGAGCTGTTTTTT.

This clonotype has only a few counts. The V and J genes are TRBV27 and TRBJ1-3; possible D gene TRBD1, 6 bases. The CDR3 loop spans 16 amino acids. With 6 bases removed from V and 0 bases from J, the gap between germline ends came to 15 bases. Germline lookup yields CDR1 MNHEY and CDR2 SMNVEV (reference sequence). The CDR3: CASRKTGTVSGNTIYF. The CDR3 nucleotides read TGTGCCAGCAGGAAGACAGGAACCGTCTCTGGAAACACCATATATTTT.